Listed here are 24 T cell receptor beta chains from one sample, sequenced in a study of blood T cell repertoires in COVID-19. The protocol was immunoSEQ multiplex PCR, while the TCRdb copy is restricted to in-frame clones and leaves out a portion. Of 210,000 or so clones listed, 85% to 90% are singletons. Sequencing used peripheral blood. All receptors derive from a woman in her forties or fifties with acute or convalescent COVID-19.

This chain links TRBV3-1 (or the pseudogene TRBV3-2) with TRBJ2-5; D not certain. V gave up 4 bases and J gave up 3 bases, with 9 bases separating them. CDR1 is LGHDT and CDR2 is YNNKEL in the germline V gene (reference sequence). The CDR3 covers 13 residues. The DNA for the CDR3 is TGTGCCAGCAGCCGTGCGGAGAAAGAGACCCAGTACTTC. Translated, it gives CASSRAEKETQYF.

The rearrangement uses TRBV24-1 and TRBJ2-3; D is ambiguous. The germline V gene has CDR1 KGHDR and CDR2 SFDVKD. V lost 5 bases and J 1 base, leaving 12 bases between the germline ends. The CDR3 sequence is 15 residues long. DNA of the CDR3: TGTGCCACCAGTGCCCCACGCCGGGGCACAGATACGCAGTATTTT. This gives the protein CATSAPRRGTDTQYF.

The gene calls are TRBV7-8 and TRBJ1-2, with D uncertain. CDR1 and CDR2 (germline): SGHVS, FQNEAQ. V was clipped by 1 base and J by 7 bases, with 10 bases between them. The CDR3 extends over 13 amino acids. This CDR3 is CASSLDLGSGYTF. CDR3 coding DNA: TGTGCCAGCAGCTTAGATTTGGGCTCTGGCTACACCTTC.

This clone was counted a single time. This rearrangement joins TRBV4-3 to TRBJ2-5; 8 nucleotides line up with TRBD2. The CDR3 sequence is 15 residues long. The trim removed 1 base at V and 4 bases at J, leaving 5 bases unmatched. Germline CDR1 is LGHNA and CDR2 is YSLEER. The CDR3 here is CASSQGGGPGETQYF. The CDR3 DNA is TGCGCCAGCAGCCAAGGCGGGGGGCCGGGAGAGACCCAGTACTTC.

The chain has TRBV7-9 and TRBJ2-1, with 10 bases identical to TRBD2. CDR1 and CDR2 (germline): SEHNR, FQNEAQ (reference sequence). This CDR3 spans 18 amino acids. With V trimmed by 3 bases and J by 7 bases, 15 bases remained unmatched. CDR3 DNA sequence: TGTGCCAGCAGCTTTGCGGTGAGAGTAGCGGGGGGTAGGAATGAGCAGTTCTTC. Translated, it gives CASSFAVRVAGGRNEQFF.

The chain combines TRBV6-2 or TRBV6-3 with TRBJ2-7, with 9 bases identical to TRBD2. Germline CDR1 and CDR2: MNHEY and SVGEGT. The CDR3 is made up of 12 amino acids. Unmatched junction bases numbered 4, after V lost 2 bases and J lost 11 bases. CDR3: CASSYAASGKYF. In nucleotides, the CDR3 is TGTGCCAGCAGTTACGCCGCTAGCGGGAAGTACTTC.

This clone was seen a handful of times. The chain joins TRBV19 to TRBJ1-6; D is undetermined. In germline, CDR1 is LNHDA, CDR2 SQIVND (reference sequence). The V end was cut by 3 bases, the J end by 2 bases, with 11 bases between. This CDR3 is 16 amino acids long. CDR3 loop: CASSITGYTYNSPLHF. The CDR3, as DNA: TGTGCCAGTAGTATTACGGGGTACACCTATAATTCACCCCTCCACTTT.

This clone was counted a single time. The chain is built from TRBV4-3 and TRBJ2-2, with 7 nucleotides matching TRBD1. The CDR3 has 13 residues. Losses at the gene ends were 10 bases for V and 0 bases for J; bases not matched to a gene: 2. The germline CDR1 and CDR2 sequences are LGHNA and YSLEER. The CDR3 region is CATGTANTGELFF. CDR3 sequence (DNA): TGCGCCACGGGGACAGCGAACACCGGGGAGCTGTTTTTT.

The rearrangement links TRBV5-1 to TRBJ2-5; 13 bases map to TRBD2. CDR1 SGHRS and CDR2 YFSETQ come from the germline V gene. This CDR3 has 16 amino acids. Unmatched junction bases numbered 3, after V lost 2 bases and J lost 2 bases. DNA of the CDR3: TGCGCCAGCAGCTTATCACTAGCGGGAGGGCAAGAGACCCAGTACTTC. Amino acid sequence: CASSLSLAGGQETQYF.

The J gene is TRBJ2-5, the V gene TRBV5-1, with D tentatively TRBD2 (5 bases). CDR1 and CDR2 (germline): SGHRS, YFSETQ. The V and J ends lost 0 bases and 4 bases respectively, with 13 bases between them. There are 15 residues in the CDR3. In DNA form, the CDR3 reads TGCGCCAGCAGCTTGGATGGAGGTCGGTCAGAGACCCAGTACTTC. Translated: CASSLDGGRSETQYF.

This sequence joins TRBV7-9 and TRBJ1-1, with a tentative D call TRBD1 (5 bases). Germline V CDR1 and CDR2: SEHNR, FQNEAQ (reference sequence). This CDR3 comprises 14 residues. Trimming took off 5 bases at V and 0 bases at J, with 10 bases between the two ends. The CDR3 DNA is TGTGCCAGCAGCCCCCAAGGGGTGAACACTGAAGCTTTCTTT. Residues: CASSPQGVNTEAFF.

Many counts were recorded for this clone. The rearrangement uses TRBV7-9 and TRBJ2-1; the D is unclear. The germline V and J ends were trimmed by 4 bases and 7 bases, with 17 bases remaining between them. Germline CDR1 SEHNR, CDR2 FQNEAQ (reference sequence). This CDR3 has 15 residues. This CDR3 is CASSSSNSRWNEQFF. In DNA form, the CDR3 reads TGTGCCAGCAGCTCCTCGAACAGCCGGTGGAATGAGCAGTTCTTC.

The CDR3 here is CATSDPREGSYHF. The CDR3 DNA follows: TGTGCCACCAGTGATCCCCGGGAGGGGTCGTACCATTTT. This rearrangement joins TRBV24-1 to TRBJ1-5; TRBD1 might be the D (5 bases). The CDR3 has 13 residues. The germline V gene has CDR1 KGHDR and CDR2 SFDVKD. The V end lost 3 bases, the J end lost 16 bases, and 18 bases lay between the germline ends.

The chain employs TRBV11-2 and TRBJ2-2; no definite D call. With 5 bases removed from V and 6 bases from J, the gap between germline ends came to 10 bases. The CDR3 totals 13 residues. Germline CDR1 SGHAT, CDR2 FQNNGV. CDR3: CASSRDTSGELFF. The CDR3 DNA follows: TGTGCCAGCAGCCGTGACACCTCCGGGGAGCTGTTTTTT.

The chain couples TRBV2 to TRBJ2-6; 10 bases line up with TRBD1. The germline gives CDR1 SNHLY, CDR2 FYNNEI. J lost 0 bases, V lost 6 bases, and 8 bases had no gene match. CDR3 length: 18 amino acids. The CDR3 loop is CASRDRQGAISGANVLTF. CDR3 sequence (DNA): TGTGCCAGCAGGGACAGACAGGGGGCTATCTCTGGGGCCAACGTCCTGACTTTC. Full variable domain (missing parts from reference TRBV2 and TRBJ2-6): EPEVTQTPSHQVTQMGQEVILRCVPISNHLYFYWYRQILGQKVEFLVSFYNNEISEKSEIFDDQFSVERPDGSNFTLKIRSTKLEDSAMYFCASRDRQGAISGANVLTFGAGSRLTVL.

Written as DNA, the CDR3 is TGTGCCAGCAGCCAGGGGGCAGGTGGAAACACCATATATTTT. Encoded protein: CASSQGAGGNTIYF. This chain uses TRBV14 with TRBJ1-3; weak D call: TRBD1 (6 bases). The CDR3 loop spans 14 amino acids. Germline CDR1 reads SGHDN; CDR2 reads FVKESK. V lost 3 bases, J lost 3 bases, and 9 bases lay in between. Combining the CDR3 with reference TRBV14 and TRBJ1-3 gives the whole variable domain EAGVTQFPSHSVIEKGQTVTLRCDPISGHDNLYWYRRVMGKEIKFLLHFVKESKQDESGMPNNRFLAERTGGTYSTLKVQPAELEDSGVYFCASSQGAGGNTIYFGEGSWLTVV.

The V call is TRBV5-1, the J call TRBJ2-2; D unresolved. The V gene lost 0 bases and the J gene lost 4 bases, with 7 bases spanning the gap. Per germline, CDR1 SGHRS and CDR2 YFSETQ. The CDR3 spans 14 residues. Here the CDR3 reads CASSLAQITGELFF. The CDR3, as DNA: TGCGCCAGCAGCTTGGCCCAGATCACCGGGGAGCTGTTTTTT.

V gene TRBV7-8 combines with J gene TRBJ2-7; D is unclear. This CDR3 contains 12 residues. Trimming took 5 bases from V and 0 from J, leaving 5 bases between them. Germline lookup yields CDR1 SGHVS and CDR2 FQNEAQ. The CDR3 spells CASSPYSYEQYF. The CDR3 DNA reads TGTGCCAGCAGCCCTTACTCCTACGAGCAGTACTTC.

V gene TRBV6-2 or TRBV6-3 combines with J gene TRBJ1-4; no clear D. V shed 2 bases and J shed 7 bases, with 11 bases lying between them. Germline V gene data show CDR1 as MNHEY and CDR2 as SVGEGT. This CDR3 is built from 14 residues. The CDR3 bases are TGTGCCAGCAGTTACGGAGTTTTTGCTGAAAAACTGTTTTTT. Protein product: CASSYGVFAEKLFF.

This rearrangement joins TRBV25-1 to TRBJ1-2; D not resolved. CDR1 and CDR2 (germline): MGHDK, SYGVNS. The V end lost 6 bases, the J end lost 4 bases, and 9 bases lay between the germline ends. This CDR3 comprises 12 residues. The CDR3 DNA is TGTGCCAGCAGAAACAGCCGCTATGGCTACACCTTC. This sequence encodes CASRNSRYGYTF.

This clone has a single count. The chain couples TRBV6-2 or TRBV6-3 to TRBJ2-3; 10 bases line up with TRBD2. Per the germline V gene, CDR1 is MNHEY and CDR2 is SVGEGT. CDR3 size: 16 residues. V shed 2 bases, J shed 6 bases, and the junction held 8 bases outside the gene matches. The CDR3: CASSYLPSGGMDTQYF. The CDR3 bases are TGTGCCAGCAGTTACCTCCCTAGCGGGGGCATGGATACGCAGTATTTT.

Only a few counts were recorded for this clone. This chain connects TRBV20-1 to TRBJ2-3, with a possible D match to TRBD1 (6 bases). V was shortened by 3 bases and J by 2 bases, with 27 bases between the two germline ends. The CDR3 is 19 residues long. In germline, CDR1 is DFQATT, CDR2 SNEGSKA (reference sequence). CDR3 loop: CSASGDSGSRGLLTDTQYF. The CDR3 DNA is TGCAGTGCTAGTGGGGATAGTGGTTCCAGGGGCTTACTCACAGATACGCAGTATTTT.

The CDR3 DNA is TGTGCCAGCAGTGAATTTACAGGGACGAGTTATGGCTACACCTTC. This gives the protein CASSEFTGTSYGYTF. The chain recombines TRBV25-1 with TRBJ1-2; D might be TRBD1 (6 bases). CDR1 and CDR2 from the germline V gene are MGHDK and SYGVNS. The germline V and J ends were trimmed by 1 base and 5 bases, with 14 bases remaining between them. CDR3 length: 15 residues.

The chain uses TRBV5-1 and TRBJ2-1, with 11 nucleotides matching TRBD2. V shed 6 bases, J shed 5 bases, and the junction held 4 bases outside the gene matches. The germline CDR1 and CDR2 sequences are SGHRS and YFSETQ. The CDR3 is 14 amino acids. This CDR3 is CASNGGLADNEQFF. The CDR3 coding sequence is TGCGCCAGCAATGGGGGACTAGCGGACAATGAGCAGTTCTTC.